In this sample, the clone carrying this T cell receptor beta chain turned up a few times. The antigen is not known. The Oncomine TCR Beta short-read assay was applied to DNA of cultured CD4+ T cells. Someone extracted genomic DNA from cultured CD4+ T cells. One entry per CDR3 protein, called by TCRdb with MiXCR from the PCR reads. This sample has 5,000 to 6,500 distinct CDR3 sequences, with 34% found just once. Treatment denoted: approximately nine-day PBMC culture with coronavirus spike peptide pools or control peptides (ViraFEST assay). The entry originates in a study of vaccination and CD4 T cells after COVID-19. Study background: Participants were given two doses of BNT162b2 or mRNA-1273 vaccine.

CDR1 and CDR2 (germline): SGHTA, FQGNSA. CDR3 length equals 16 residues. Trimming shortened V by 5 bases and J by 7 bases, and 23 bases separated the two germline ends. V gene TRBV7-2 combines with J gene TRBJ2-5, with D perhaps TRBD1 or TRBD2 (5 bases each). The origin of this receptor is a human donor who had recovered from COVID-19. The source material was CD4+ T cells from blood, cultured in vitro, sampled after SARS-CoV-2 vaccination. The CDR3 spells CASSPEGSAPLWTQYF. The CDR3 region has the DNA TGTGCCAGCAGCCCCGAGGGGAGCGCCCCTCTTTGGACCCAGTACTTC.